This TCR beta chain originates from a study of T cells in Graves' hyperthyroidism and ophthalmopathy. General observations from the study: Most clonotypes expanded in thyroid above 0.001 were likewise present in blood.

There were TCR beta CDR3 regions amplified from RNA transcripts. A first-round RT-PCR of the TCR CDR3 used the HTBI primer set. Each CDR3 protein is one row after TCRdb ran MiXCR on the multiplex PCR reads. The repertoire holds around 500,000 distinct CDR3 sequences, roughly 22% seen once, with about half in the top ten. This clonotype was seen repeatedly, ten times or more. Its antigen is still unknown. Enrolled ophthalmopathy patients presented with a Clinical Activity Score of at least 3, a NOSPECS grade of at least 4, and disease duration under 3 months. Patients were excluded for uncontrolled infection, other autoimmune disease, pregnancy or lactation. Thyroid ultrasound, orbital computed tomography, clinical symptoms, and serum thyroxine and TRAb underpinned diagnoses. This receptor was obtained from an older woman with Graves' ophthalmopathy. Sequencing was performed on blood.

This chain's CDR3 is CASSLAGTAYEQYF. CDR3 DNA: TGTGCCAGCAGCTTAGCGGGGACAGCCTACGAGCAGTACTTC. This chain uses TRBV7-8 with TRBJ2-7; 7 nucleotides line up with TRBD1. Germline lookup yields CDR1 SGHVS and CDR2 FQNEAQ. The CDR3 spans 14 residues. J lost 2 bases, V lost 0 bases, and 1 base had no gene match. Variable domain in full (rest from reference TRBV7-8 and TRBJ2-7): GAGVSQSPRYKVAKRGQDVALRCDPISGHVSLFWYQQALGQGPEFLTYFQNEAQLDKSGLPSDRFFAERPEGSVSTLKIQRTQQEDSAVYLCASSLAGTAYEQYFGPGTRLTVT.